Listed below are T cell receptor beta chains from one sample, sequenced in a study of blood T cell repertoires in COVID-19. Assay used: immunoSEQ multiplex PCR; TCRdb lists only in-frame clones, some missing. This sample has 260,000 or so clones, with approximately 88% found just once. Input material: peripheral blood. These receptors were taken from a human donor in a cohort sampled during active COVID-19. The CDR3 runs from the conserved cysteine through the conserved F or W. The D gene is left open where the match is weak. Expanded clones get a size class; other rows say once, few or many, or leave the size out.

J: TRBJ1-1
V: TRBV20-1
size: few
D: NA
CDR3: CSASFVQGLTEAFF
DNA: TGCAGTGCTAGTTTTGTGCAGGGATTAACTGAAGCTTTCTTT

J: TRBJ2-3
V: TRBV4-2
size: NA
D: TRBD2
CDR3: CASSPRLAGGADTQYF
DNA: TGTGCCAGCAGCCCTAGACTAGCGGGAGGGGCTGATACGCAGTATTTT

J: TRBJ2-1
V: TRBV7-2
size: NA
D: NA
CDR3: CASSWDTAYNEQFF
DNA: TGTGCCAGCAGCTGGGACACGGCCTACAATGAGCAGTTCTTC

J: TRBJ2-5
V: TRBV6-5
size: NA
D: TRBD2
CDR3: CASRLIAGETQYF
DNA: TGTGCCAGCAGACTTATAGCGGGAGAGACCCAGTACTTC

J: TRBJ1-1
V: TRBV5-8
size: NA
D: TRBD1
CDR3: CASSLDTGGTEAFF
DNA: TGTGCCAGCAGCCTTGATACAGGGGGCACTGAAGCTTTCTTT

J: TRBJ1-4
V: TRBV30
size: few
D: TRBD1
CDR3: CAWGPDREVEKLFF
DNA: TGTGCCTGGGGTCCGGACAGGGAGGTTGAAAAACTGTTTTTT

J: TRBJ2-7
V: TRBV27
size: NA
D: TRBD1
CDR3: CASSLSLGTGGEQYF
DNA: TGTGCCAGCAGTCTAAGCTTAGGGACAGGGGGCGAGCAGTACTTC

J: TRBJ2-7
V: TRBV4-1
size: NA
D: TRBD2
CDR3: CASSPALLAGGTYEQYF
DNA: TGCGCCAGCAGCCCCGCCCTTCTAGCGGGAGGGACCTACGAGCAGTACTTC

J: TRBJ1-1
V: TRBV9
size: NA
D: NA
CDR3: CASSPRVNTEAFF
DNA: TGTGCCAGCAGCCCGAGGGTGAACACTGAAGCTTTCTTT

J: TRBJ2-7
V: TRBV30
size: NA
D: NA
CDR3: CAWSAFTGFTYEQYF
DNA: TGTGCCTGGAGTGCCTTCACAGGGTTCACCTACGAGCAGTACTTC

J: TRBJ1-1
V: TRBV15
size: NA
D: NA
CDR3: CATSRAGWGGRTEAFF
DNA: TGTGCCACCAGCAGAGCCGGGTGGGGGGGAAGGACTGAAGCTTTCTTT

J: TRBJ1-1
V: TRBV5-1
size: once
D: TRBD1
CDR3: CASSLDRVGTEAFF
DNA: TGCGCCAGCAGTTTGGACAGGGTGGGCACTGAAGCTTTCTTT

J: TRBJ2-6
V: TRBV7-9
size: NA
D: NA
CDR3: CASSDGYRGARSGANVLTF
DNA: TGTGCCAGCAGCGACGGGTACCGGGGGGCCCGCTCTGGGGCCAACGTCCTGACTTTC

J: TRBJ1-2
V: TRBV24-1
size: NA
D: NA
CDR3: CATSESGSRYTF
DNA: TGTGCCACCAGTGAAAGCGGATCGCGCTACACCTTC